The rows below give T cell receptor beta chains drawn from one sample of a study of cytomegalovirus exposure and HLA in healthy donors. Assay used: immunoSEQ multiplex PCR; TCRdb lists only in-frame clones, some missing. Of about 160,000 clones in the sample, around 78% are singletons; the top ten hold 0.95% to 1.1%. Material for sequencing was PBMCs. These receptors were taken from a woman in her forties in good health and CMV-seronegative. Both conserved end residues are trimmed from each CDR3. Fields, in order: V gene, J gene, CDR3 protein.

V: TRBV4-2; J: TRBJ1-4; CDR3: ASSQGEARGNEKLF
V: TRBV5-1; J: TRBJ2-7; CDR3: ASSETSGSSYEQY
V: TRBV6-5; J: TRBJ1-2; CDR3: ASSYSKSGGNYGYT
V: TRBV5-5; J: TRBJ2-5; CDR3: ASSPGGAGEGETQY
V: TRBV15; J: TRBJ2-2; CDR3: ATSRESGRGSTGELF
V: TRBV6-1; J: TRBJ1-2; CDR3: ASTTPLTGEGYT
V: TRBV28; J: TRBJ1-2; CDR3: ASSTPPDGYT
V: TRBV5-4; J: TRBJ2-2; CDR3: ASSLRRGSLSNTGELF
V: TRBV10-3; J: TRBJ2-7; CDR3: AIIRSLADSYEQY
V: TRBV6-1; J: TRBJ1-1; CDR3: ASSEADRGSTEAF
V: TRBV2; J: TRBJ2-6; CDR3: ASTEQGHSANVLT
V: TRBV18; J: TRBJ1-1; CDR3: ASSPPVNTEAF
V: TRBV13; J: TRBJ1-1; CDR3: ASSVLQGVGTEAF
V: TRBV27; J: TRBJ2-7; CDR3: ASSINSPGRSPYEQY
V: TRBV30; J: TRBJ2-1; CDR3: AWSPGTSTNEQF
V: TRBV5-1; J: TRBJ1-1; CDR3: ASRGQGAINTEAF
V: TRBV28; J: TRBJ2-3; CDR3: ASSPWGSGSTDTQY
V: TRBV19; J: TRBJ1-5; CDR3: ATRTGTDGYSNQPQH
V: TRBV2; J: TRBJ2-3; CDR3: ASKRASSTDTQY
V: TRBV19; J: TRBJ1-1; CDR3: ASRGGLGETEAF
V: TRBV19; J: TRBJ1-2; CDR3: ASSDGQGLARGYT
V: TRBV28; J: TRBJ2-5; CDR3: ASSFAGEETQY
V: TRBV6-5; J: TRBJ2-7; CDR3: ASSPGQGASYEQY
V: TRBV19; J: TRBJ1-1; CDR3: ASTPTGVAEAF
V: TRBV6-1; J: TRBJ1-2; CDR3: ASSDGGYGYT
V: TRBV7-8; J: TRBJ1-1; CDR3: ASSPDRGRKNTEAF
V: TRBV7-3; J: TRBJ2-1; CDR3: ASSLMSGDSYNEQF
V: TRBV4-1; J: TRBJ1-5; CDR3: ASSQEGGIQPQH
V: TRBV10-3; J: TRBJ1-1; CDR3: AGRQELNTEAF
V: TRBV11-2; J: TRBJ2-7; CDR3: ASSTPGTASYEQY
V: TRBV29-1; J: TRBJ2-5; CDR3: SVAQGGGPGETQY
V: TRBV19; J: TRBJ1-2; CDR3: ASSMSGDYGYT
V: TRBV29-1; J: TRBJ2-6; CDR3: SVFTGAVSGANVLT
V: TRBV18; J: TRBJ1-5; CDR3: ASSPIGVDNQPQH
V: TRBV7-3; J: TRBJ1-1; CDR3: ASSRTGESTEAF
V: TRBV5-1; J: TRBJ2-3; CDR3: ASRRTGADTQY
V: TRBV6-1; J: TRBJ1-1; CDR3: ASSEWGVTEAF
V: TRBV9; J: TRBJ1-3; CDR3: ASSVGGGPGNTIY
V: TRBV27; J: TRBJ1-1; CDR3: ASSSPTGGNTEAF
V: TRBV6-5; J: TRBJ1-2; CDR3: ASRPEGVGSYGYT
V: TRBV6-1; J: TRBJ2-7; CDR3: ASRYLEGGYEQY
V: TRBV5-6; J: TRBJ2-5; CDR3: ASSSWGRVGQETQY
V: TRBV11-2; J: TRBJ2-1; CDR3: ASSGSTSGRTPNEQF
V: TRBV28; J: TRBJ1-5; CDR3: ASSFGRGAQSQPQH
V: TRBV7-9; J: TRBJ2-7; CDR3: ASSLFFSGSPAYEQY
V: TRBV27; J: TRBJ2-7; CDR3: ASSSPSRLSGEQY
V: TRBV6-5; J: TRBJ2-7; CDR3: ASSYSLPAGEQY
V: TRBV4-1; J: TRBJ2-7; CDR3: ASSQEAGGPPEQY
V: TRBV2; J: TRBJ2-7; CDR3: ASRGLDYEQY
V: TRBV4-2; J: TRBJ2-1; CDR3: ASSLENEQF
V: TRBV23-1; J: TRBJ1-1; CDR3: ASSRTPPHQKVLSEGNFTEAF
V: TRBV28; J: TRBJ2-5; CDR3: ASSFQALGTQY
V: TRBV5-6; J: TRBJ2-1; CDR3: ASSGTSGRANNEQF
V: TRBV25-1; J: TRBJ2-1; CDR3: ASSHASGSPREQF
V: TRBV9; J: TRBJ2-1; CDR3: ASSPSGQGIGEQF